Shown below are 10 T cell receptor beta chains from a single sample sequenced in a study of blood T cell repertoires in COVID-19. Profiled with immunoSEQ multiplex PCR; TCRdb holds only in-frame clones, not every one. The sample contains about 150,000 clones, about four fifths of which appear only once. The sequenced material came from PBMCs or T cells enriched from blood (not recorded which). The receptors here all came from a woman between 50 and 59 years old who had been exposed to COVID-19.

The V gene is TRBV29-1, the J gene TRBJ2-7; 10 bases line up with TRBD1. The ends lost 6 bases at V and 2 bases at J; junction bases unmatched: 10. Germline V gene data show CDR1 as SQVTM and CDR2 as ANQGSEA. The CDR3 is 15 residues long. The CDR3 region has the DNA TGCAGCGTCGCACCTTCGGGGACAGGGGCCTACGAGCAGTACTTC. It yields the protein CSVAPSGTGAYEQYF.

This chain links TRBV11-3 with TRBJ2-2; the match to TRBD2 covers 10 bases. The CDR3 has 18 residues. The germline CDR1 and CDR2 sequences are SGHNT and YENEEA. Trimming cost V 0 bases and J 1 base; bases outside gene matches: 5. CDR3 in amino acids: CASSLDLAGAENTGELFF. As DNA, the CDR3 is TGTGCCAGCAGCTTAGATCTAGCGGGAGCGGAGAACACCGGGGAGCTGTTTTTT.

This sequence joins TRBV2 and TRBJ2-1; possible D gene TRBD1, 5 bases. Per germline, CDR1 SNHLY and CDR2 FYNNEI. Between the trimmed V and J ends, which lost 8 bases and 2 bases, there was a span of 13 bases. CDR3 size: 14 residues. CDR3 region: CASQGTVTYNEQFF. In DNA, the CDR3 is TGTGCCAGCCAGGGCACAGTCACCTACAATGAGCAGTTCTTC.

CDR3 bases: TGTGCCAGCAGCCCGAGGGGGACTGAAGCTTTCTTT. Protein sequence: CASSPRGTEAFF. The V gene is TRBV12-3 or TRBV12-4, the J gene TRBJ1-1, with D perhaps TRBD1 (6 bases). V gave up 6 bases and J gave up 5 bases, with 10 bases separating them. The CDR3 spans 12 residues.

This clone was seen a few times. The rearrangement links TRBV19 to TRBJ2-5, with 7 bases aligning to TRBD1. Germline values: CDR1 LNHDA, CDR2 SQIVND (reference sequence). This CDR3 region has 13 residues. V lost 9 bases and J lost 5; bases outside the gene matches: 9. CDR3 in amino acids: CASSTGMWETQYF. Here the CDR3 DNA reads TGTGCCAGCTCGACAGGGATGTGGGAGACCCAGTACTTC.

The chain combines TRBV28 with TRBJ1-3; TRBD1 might be the D (6 bases). CDR1 and CDR2 (germline): MDHEN, SYDVKM. Trimming shortened V by 2 bases and J by 8 bases, and 16 bases separated the two germline ends. The CDR3 loop spans 15 amino acids. CDR3 sequence (DNA): TGTGCCAGCAGTTTAGAAGGGGCAGGGGACGACACCATATATTTT. Translation: CASSLEGAGDDTIYF. Full variable domain (missing parts from reference TRBV28 and TRBJ1-3): DVKVTQSSRYLVKRTGEKVFLECVQDMDHENMFWYRQDPGLGLRLIYFSYDVKMKEKGDIPEGYSVSREKKERFSLILESASTNQTSMYLCASSLEGAGDDTIYFGEGSWLTVV.

The CDR3 DNA sequence: TGTGCCAGCAGCTTAGAAATTGCAGTCAGGGACTATGGCTACACCTTC. It encodes CASSLEIAVRDYGYTF. The chain couples TRBV11-2 to TRBJ1-2; D is perhaps TRBD1 (5 bases). CDR3 length: 16 amino acids. Germline values: CDR1 SGHAT, CDR2 FQNNGV. The V end was cut by 0 bases, the J end by 3 bases, with 14 bases between. The whole variable domain, remainder taken from reference TRBV11-2 and TRBJ1-2, is EAGVAQSPRYKIIEKRQSVAFWCNPISGHATLYWYQQILGQGPKLLIQFQNNGVVDDSQLPKDRFSAERLKGVDSTLKIQPAKLEDSAVYLCASSLEIAVRDYGYTFGSGTRLTVV.

The chain carries TRBV27 and TRBJ1-1; a possible D gene is TRBD1 (6 bases). With 5 bases removed from V and 5 bases from J, the gap between germline ends came to 18 bases. The germline CDR1 and CDR2 sequences are MNHEY and SMNVEV (reference sequence). There are 15 residues in the CDR3. CDR3 in DNA: TGTGCCAGCAGTCTTAACAGGGCTACGGGGACTGAAGCTTTCTTT. It specifies CASSLNRATGTEAFF.

This rearrangement joins TRBV18 to TRBJ2-7, with TRBD1 matching over 7 bases. From germline, CDR1 is KGHSH and CDR2 LQKENI. The CDR3 runs to 15 residues. V lost 3 bases, J lost 4 bases, and 9 bases stayed unmatched. The CDR3 loop is CASSPDRDRIYEQYF. The CDR3 DNA follows: TGTGCCAGCTCACCGGACCGGGACAGAATATACGAGCAGTACTTC. The whole variable domain, filled in from reference TRBV18 and TRBJ2-7, reads NAGVMQNPRHLVRRRGQEARLRCSPMKGHSHVYWYRQLPEEGLKFMVYLQKENIIDESGMPKERFSAEFPKEGPSILRIQQVVRGDSAAYFCASSPDRDRIYEQYFGPGTRLTVT.

This rearrangement joins TRBV9 to TRBJ1-3; D is possibly TRBD1 (5 bases). The V end lost 2 bases, the J end lost 4 bases, and 10 bases lay between the germline ends. The CDR3 extends over 14 amino acids. The V gene's germline CDR1 is SGDLS and CDR2 YYNGEE. In DNA, the CDR3 is TGTGCCAGCAGCGTCGGGGGTGCCGGAAACACCATATATTTT. This translates into CASSVGGAGNTIYF. Using reference TRBV9 and TRBJ1-3 for the parts outside the CDR3, the full variable domain is DSGVTQTPKHLITATGQRVTLRCSPRSGDLSVYWYQQSLDQGLQFLIQYYNGEERAKGNILERFSAQQFPDLHSELNLSSLELGDSALYFCASSVGGAGNTIYFGEGSWLTVV.